This T cell receptor (beta chain) was observed in a study of PD-L1 blockade in urothelial cancer. Study at large: A median of roughly 140,000 T cells was found in the blood samples.

Time point defined: pretreatment peripheral blood. With V trimmed by 0 bases and J by 8 bases, 6 bases remained unmatched. The V gene's germline CDR1 is MNHEY and CDR2 SMNVEV (reference sequence). The CDR3 covers 14 residues. The assay was immunoSEQ multiplex PCR, and TCRdb's table has in-frame clones only and misses some. The sample carries approximately 45,000 clones, 82% recorded once. Findings and caveats of the study: Enhanced expansion of tumor-associated blood clones at 3 weeks characterized durable-benefit patients.

In this sample, this clone turned up a few times. What it binds is unknown. The material was PBMCs, obtained around atezolizumab (anti-PD-L1) treatment. This receptor was identified in a man aged 45-60 years with urothelial cancer. The rearrangement uses TRBV27 and TRBJ1-2; 7 bases line up with TRBD1. The CDR3 coding sequence is TGTGCCAGCAGTTTATCGAGTCAGGGGGTGGGCTACACCTTC. Translating gives CASSLSSQGVGYTF.